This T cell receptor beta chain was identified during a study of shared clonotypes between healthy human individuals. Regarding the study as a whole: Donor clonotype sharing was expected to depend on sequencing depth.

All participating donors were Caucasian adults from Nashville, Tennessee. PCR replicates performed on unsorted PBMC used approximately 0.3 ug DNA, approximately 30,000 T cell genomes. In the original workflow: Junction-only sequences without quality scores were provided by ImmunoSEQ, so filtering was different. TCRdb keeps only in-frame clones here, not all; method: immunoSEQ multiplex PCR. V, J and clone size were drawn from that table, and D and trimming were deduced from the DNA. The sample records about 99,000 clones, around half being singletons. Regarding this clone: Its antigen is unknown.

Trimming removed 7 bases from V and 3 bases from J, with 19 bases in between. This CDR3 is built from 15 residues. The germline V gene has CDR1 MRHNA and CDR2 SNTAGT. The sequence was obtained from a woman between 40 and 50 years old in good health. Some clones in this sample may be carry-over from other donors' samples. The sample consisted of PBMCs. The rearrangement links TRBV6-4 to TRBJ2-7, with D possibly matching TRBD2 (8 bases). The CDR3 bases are TGTGCCAGCATCGAACGGGGGGGACAGCGCTACGAGCAGTACTTC. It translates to CASIERGGQRYEQYF.